The 13 T cell receptor beta chains in this list originate from one sample, sequenced in a study of CD8+ T cells in alopecia areata. RNA was isolated and reverse transcribed to cDNA, the sequencing template. Assay: immunoSEQ multiplex PCR; the TCRdb copy retains only in-frame clones and omits some. There are roughly 200,000 clones in the sample; approximately 38% occur only once, and 0.48% lies in the top ten. Treatment noted: oral pan-JAK inhibitor, 5-10 mg twice daily. The source was CD4+ T cells sorted from blood, collected at approximately week 34, from a patient treated with tofacitinib. These receptors were obtained from a human donor with alopecia areata.

Only a few counts were recorded for this clone. The gene calls are TRBV6-5 and TRBJ2-3, with TRBD1 matching 7 bases. V trimming: 6 bases; J trimming: 0 bases; junction bases outside the gene matches: 3. The CDR3 sequence is 14 residues long. Germline assignment: CDR1 MNHEY and CDR2 SVGAGI. The CDR3 bases are TGTGCCAGCAGGCGGACAGGAAGCACAGATACGCAGTATTTT. Translating gives CASRRTGSTDTQYF.

This clone was observed a few times. This could be a read error, since a much larger clone is one nucleotide away. CDR3: CASSSHMNTEAFF. The CDR3 DNA reads as TGTGCCAGCAGCTCCCACATGAACACTGAAGCTTTCTTT. The chain combines TRBV5-4 with TRBJ1-1, with unresolved D. V was cut by 3 bases and J by 0 bases, with 6 bases left in between. The germline V gene encodes CDR1 SGHNT and CDR2 YYREEE (reference sequence). CDR3 length equals 13 residues.

This chain uses TRBV20-1 with TRBJ2-3; D is possibly TRBD2 (5 bases). V lost 3 bases and J 9 bases, leaving 10 bases between the germline ends. This CDR3 spans 11 amino acids. Germline CDR1 is DFQATT and CDR2 is SNEGSKA (reference sequence). CDR3 protein: CSARWRATQYF. The CDR3 bases are TGCAGTGCTAGGTGGCGGGCCACGCAGTATTTT.

The sample holds a few counts of this clone. The chain couples TRBV28 to TRBJ1-5, with D unresolved. Looked up from germline, CDR1 is MDHEN and CDR2 is SYDVKM. This CDR3 spans 15 amino acids. V was pared by 7 bases and J by 3 bases, with 16 bases between. The CDR3 DNA reads as TGTGCCAGCAAAAGAGGGCAGGACCTCAATCAGCCCCAGCATTTT. It specifies CASKRGQDLNQPQHF.

This chain joins TRBV4-2 and TRBJ2-7; 7 bases agree with TRBD1. This CDR3 comprises 15 residues. The germline V gene encodes CDR1 LGHNA and CDR2 YNFKEQ. The V and J ends lost 0 bases and 6 bases, in that order; junction bases with no gene match: 8. CDR3 DNA sequence: TGTGCCAGCAGCCAAGAAGGGTACGACAGGGTCGAGCAGTACTTC. This encodes CASSQEGYDRVEQYF.

This clone was seen a few times. The chain links TRBV5-4 to TRBJ1-1; D not resolved. V was pared by 6 bases and J by 1 base, with 19 bases between. CDR1 is SGHNT, CDR2 YYREEE, per germline (reference sequence). The CDR3 sequence is 16 residues long. The CDR3 DNA sequence: TGTGCCAGCATCCCGCGGGAGAGACGGGCGAACACTGAAGCTTTCTTT. This codes for CASIPRERRANTEAFF.

This rearrangement joins TRBV5-1 to TRBJ2-5; D remains unclear. Germline CDR1 SGHRS, CDR2 YFSETQ. The CDR3 has 15 residues. V dropped 0 bases and J dropped 4 bases, with 13 bases sitting between them. The CDR3 spells CASSLAVQVAETQYF. CDR3 coding DNA: TGCGCCAGCAGCTTGGCCGTCCAGGTTGCAGAGACCCAGTACTTC.

The V and J genes are TRBV6-5 and TRBJ2-5; 9 bases align to TRBD1. CDR3 size: 13 residues. Germline loops: CDR1 MNHEY, CDR2 SVGAGI. V lost 7 bases and J lost 4; bases outside the gene matches: 4. CDR3 in DNA: TGTGCCAGCACCCGACAGGGGGGAGAGACCCAGTACTTC. The encoded protein is CASTRQGGETQYF.

In this sample, this clone turned up a few times. The chain carries TRBV5-8 and TRBJ1-4; TRBD1 aligns across 10 bases. The CDR3 sequence is 15 residues long. Germline V gene data show CDR1 as SGHTS and CDR2 as YDEGEE. The ends lost 4 bases at V and 7 bases at J; junction bases unmatched: 7. The CDR3 region is CASSRRDRGFEKLFF. The CDR3 region has the DNA TGTGCCAGCAGCCGCCGGGACAGGGGTTTTGAAAAACTGTTTTTT.

This chain uses TRBV7-2 with TRBJ2-5; 14 bases map to TRBD2. The germline CDR1 and CDR2 sequences are SGHTA and FQGNSA. V lost 5 bases and J lost 4; bases outside the gene matches: 0. The CDR3 extends over 14 amino acids. CDR3 DNA: TGTGCCAGCAGCGGGACTAGCGGGGGAGAGACCCAGTACTTC. This sequence encodes CASSGTSGGETQYF.

This clone was counted between two and nine times. This chain uses TRBV29-1 with TRBJ1-1, with D possibly matching TRBD1 (6 bases). The CDR3 is made up of 10 amino acids. Trimming shortened V by 7 bases and J by 6 bases, and 9 bases separated the two germline ends. Germline V gene lookup returns CDR1 SQVTM and CDR2 ANQGSEA. CDR3 amino acids: CSARGPEAFF. DNA for the CDR3: TGCAGCGCCAGGGGCCCTGAAGCTTTCTTT.

J is TRBJ2-6 and V is TRBV11-2; D is undetermined. The germline gives CDR1 SGHAT, CDR2 FQNNGV. This CDR3 is 14 amino acids long. With 5 bases removed from V and 0 bases from J, the gap between germline ends came to 5 bases. The CDR3, as DNA: TGTGCCAGCAGCCGCAGCTCTGGGGCCAACGTCCTGACTTTC. It specifies CASSRSSGANVLTF.

The chain combines TRBV6-1 with TRBJ2-3, with TRBD1 matching over 10 bases. V was pared by 10 bases and J by 2 bases, with 9 bases of the junction left unmatched. The CDR3 is made up of 15 amino acids. Germline V gives CDR1 MNHNS, CDR2 SASEGT. The CDR3 reads CATTPGQGFTDTQYF. The CDR3 DNA follows: TGTGCCACCACTCCGGGACAGGGGTTCACAGATACGCAGTATTTT.